The T cell receptor beta chain under discussion was sequenced for a study of control samples from healthy donors and cancer patients (dated by TCRdb to 2018 to 2020). Measured from the cysteine to the phenylalanine, the CDR3 is 15 residues long. The CDR3 DNA has 45 bases and is translated from base 1. CDR1 and CDR2 were assigned from the germline V gene (reference sequence) as LNHDA and SQIVND. V was cut back by 2 bases and J by 0 bases, leaving a gap of 5 bases between them. Comment on this clone: Its antigen remains unidentified. No base quality values were provided; no much bigger clone lies one nucleotide off.

The library relied on the immunoSEQ multiplex PCR assay. TCRdb retrieved this table from immuneACCESS and kept in-frame rearrangements only. Not all clones are present; in checked studies, unresolved V genes account for under half, and no reason is known for the remainder. The sample records roughly 100,000 clones, roughly nine tenths of which are singletons. About 2.5% of the sample is held by the ten biggest clonotypes. The chain employs TRBV19 and TRBJ2-6; no D gene call is confident. The source of this sequence is a young woman in good health. The sequenced sample consisted of blood. The DNA is as follows: TGTGCCAGTAGTATAAAGAACTCTGGGGCCAACGTCCTGACTTTC. Its product reads: CASSIKNSGANVLTF.